The 21 T cell receptor beta chains in this list originate from one sample, sequenced in a study of cytomegalovirus exposure and HLA in healthy donors. The PCR employed 60 Vbeta primers together with 13 Jbeta primers. Data came from immunoSEQ multiplex PCR; TCRdb stores just in-frame clones and leaves some out. Among tens of thousands of clones listed, about 68% were seen once. Sequenced: PBMCs. These receptors all come from a human donor in good health.

J is TRBJ1-3 and V is TRBV4-1; TRBD1 agrees at 8 bases. The germline gives CDR1 MGHRA, CDR2 YSYEKL. V was pared by 4 bases and J by 2 bases, with 4 bases of the junction left unmatched. The CDR3 totals 15 residues. CDR3 bases: TGCGCCAGCAGCCCCGGACAGGGTGCTGGAAACACCATATATTTT. Residues: CASSPGQGAGNTIYF.

The chain uses TRBV4-1 and TRBJ1-5; D unclear. The CDR3 has 13 residues. The V gene lost 1 base and the J gene lost 7 bases, with 8 bases spanning the gap. Per germline, CDR1 MGHRA and CDR2 YSYEKL. For the CDR3, the DNA is TGCGCCAGCAGCCAAGCGGGTTGGCAGCCCCAGCATTTT. Protein product: CASSQAGWQPQHF.

The DNA for the CDR3 is TGTGCCAGCAGCTTAGCCCTCTACGAGCAGTACTTC. Translation: CASSLALYEQYF. The chain has TRBV13 and TRBJ2-7; no clear D gene. From germline, CDR1 is PRHDT and CDR2 FYEKMQ (reference sequence). The CDR3 length is 12 residues. V was shortened by 1 base and J by 3 bases, with 4 bases between the two germline ends. The full variable domain, completed using reference TRBV13 and TRBJ2-7, is AAGVIQSPRHLIKEKRETATLKCYPIPRHDTVYWYQQGPGQDPQFLISFYEKMQSDKGSIPDRFSAQQFSDYHSELNMSSLELGDSALYFCASSLALYEQYFGPGTRLTVT.

V gene TRBV30 combines with J gene TRBJ1-4; D not certain. Trimming removed 2 bases at V and 7 bases at J, with 8 bases between. The CDR3 length is 12 residues. CDR1 GTSNPN and CDR2 SVGIG come from the germline V gene (reference sequence). DNA of the CDR3: TGTGCCTGGAGTCTAAGTATTGAAAAACTGTTTTTT. This translates into CAWSLSIEKLFF.

The chain recombines TRBV9 with TRBJ1-2; 8 positions agree with TRBD1. CDR3 size: 19 residues. The germline CDR1 and CDR2 sequences are SGDLS and YYNGEE. V lost 0 bases, J lost 0 bases, and 13 bases stayed unmatched. The DNA for the CDR3 is TGTGCCAGCAGCGTAGCCCCGGACAGGGAATCTACCACTAACTATGGCTACACCTTC. This sequence encodes CASSVAPDRESTTNYGYTF.

The chain combines TRBV30 with TRBJ2-7, with no clear D. CDR1 and CDR2 from the germline V gene are GTSNPN and SVGIG (reference sequence). The CDR3 has 14 residues. The V and J ends lost 4 bases and 1 base respectively, with 14 bases between them. In DNA, the CDR3 is TGTGCCTGGACCCGGCTGGGCCTTTCCTACGAGCAGTACTTC. This encodes CAWTRLGLSYEQYF.

J is TRBJ1-2 and V is TRBV11-3; D unresolved. Per the germline V gene, CDR1 is SGHNT and CDR2 is YENEEA. The V end was cut by 3 bases, the J end by 6 bases, with 8 bases between. The CDR3 extends over 12 amino acids. CDR3 DNA: TGTGCCAGCAGCTTTCGAACACATGGCTACACCTTC. Its protein is CASSFRTHGYTF. The full variable domain, with the rest looked up from reference TRBV11-3 and TRBJ1-2, is EAGVVQSPRYKIIEKKQPVAFWCNPISGHNTLYWYLQNLGQGPELLIRYENEEAVDDSQLPKDRFSAERLKGVDSTLKIQPAELGDSAVYLCASSFRTHGYTFGSGTRLTVV.

V usage is TRBV4-3 and J usage is TRBJ2-5; possibly TRBD1 for D (6 bases). Germline V gene data show CDR1 as LGHNA and CDR2 as YSLEER. The CDR3 length is 14 residues. V lost 0 bases, J lost 6 bases, and 11 bases lay in between. The chain's CDR3 is CASSQDSGVKTQYF. CDR3 sequence (DNA): TGCGCCAGCAGCCAAGATTCAGGGGTAAAGACCCAGTACTTC.

A note on this clone: At one boundary the junction diverges from the germline segment, which might be a read error. This rearrangement joins TRBV14 to TRBJ1-2; 7 bases line up with TRBD1. Germline CDR1 is SGHDN and CDR2 is FVKESK. The CDR3 spans 13 residues. The CDR3 loop is CASSQNRGGGYPF. CDR3 DNA sequence: TGTGCCAGCAGCCAGAACAGGGGAGGAGGCTACCCCTTC.

The rearrangement uses TRBV9 and TRBJ1-1, with a tentative D call TRBD1 (6 bases). The CDR3 covers 16 residues. CDR1 is SGDLS and CDR2 is YYNGEE in the germline V gene. The ends were cut back, 3 bases at V and 2 bases at J, with 17 bases in the middle. The CDR3 DNA reads as TGTGCCAGCAGCGCAAGAGAGGACAGCCTTAACACTGAAGCTTTCTTT. Translated: CASSAREDSLNTEAFF.

The chain has TRBV5-6 and TRBJ2-3; the D gene is possibly TRBD2 (5 bases). Germline CDR1 SGHDT, CDR2 YYEEEE. With 2 bases removed from V and 2 bases from J, the gap between germline ends came to 12 bases. The CDR3 has 15 amino acids. The CDR3 DNA follows: TGTGCCAGCAGCTTTCGGGGAGTGATCACAGATACGCAGTATTTT. As protein: CASSFRGVITDTQYF.

The chain employs TRBV9 and TRBJ1-1; D unresolved. The CDR3 contains 15 residues. Germline CDR1 is SGDLS and CDR2 is YYNGEE. V was shortened by 0 bases and J by 3 bases, with 12 bases between the two germline ends. The CDR3 sequence: CASSVAPGDDTEAFF. Written as DNA, the CDR3 is TGTGCCAGCAGCGTAGCGCCCGGGGATGACACTGAAGCTTTCTTT.

The chain couples TRBV11-3 to TRBJ2-7; D perhaps matches TRBD1 (5 bases). The V gene's germline CDR1 is SGHNT and CDR2 YENEEA. The CDR3 contains 14 residues. V was cut by 8 bases and J by 0 bases, with 14 bases left in between. The DNA of the CDR3 is TGTGCCAGCTCTTTTGGGGCGTCCTCCTACGAGCAGTACTTC. Amino acids: CASSFGASSYEQYF.

This chain joins TRBV7-8 and TRBJ2-1; 11 bases fit TRBD2. The V and J ends lost 3 bases and 12 bases, in that order; junction bases with no gene match: 10. Germline lookup yields CDR1 SGHVS and CDR2 FQNEAQ. The CDR3 runs to 15 residues. The CDR3, as DNA: TGTGCCAGCAGCTTTAGCGGGGGGGCCTCTATTATGCAGTTCTTC. Translated, it gives CASSFSGGASIMQFF.

The genes are TRBV11-2 and TRBJ1-5, with 11 bases matching TRBD1. Germline lookup yields CDR1 SGHAT and CDR2 FQNNGV. This CDR3 is built from 16 residues. V was clipped by 5 bases and J by 3 bases; unmatched bases: 6. Here the CDR3 DNA reads TGTGCCAGCAGCCCCCGGGACAGGGGGAACAATCAGCCCCAGCATTTT. Translated, it gives CASSPRDRGNNQPQHF.

In this sample, this clone turned up a few times. The chain uses TRBV19 and TRBJ1-1; D might be TRBD1 (6 bases). Per the germline V gene, CDR1 is LNHDA and CDR2 is SQIVND (reference sequence). This CDR3 has 11 amino acids. The V gene lost 8 bases and the J gene lost 4 bases, with 8 bases spanning the gap. DNA of the CDR3: TGTGCCAGTCAGGGGTTCACTGAAGCTTTCTTT. Its translation is CASQGFTEAFF.

The rearrangement joins TRBV11-2 to TRBJ1-6; 7 bases match TRBD1. CDR1 is SGHAT, CDR2 FQNNGV, per germline. This CDR3 is 15 amino acids long. With 3 bases clipped from V and 9 bases from J, the junction kept 8 bases outside the gene matches. The CDR3 DNA sequence: TGTGCCAGCAGCTTTCCGACAGGGTCGGGTTCACCCCTCCACTTT. As protein: CASSFPTGSGSPLHF.

The chain carries TRBV18 and TRBJ2-5; 8 nucleotides align to TRBD1. Trimming removed 5 bases from V and 1 base from J; junction bases left unmatched: 9. In germline, CDR1 is KGHSH, CDR2 LQKENI. The length of the CDR3 is 16 residues. The CDR3 DNA reads as TGTGCCAGCTCAAGAACCGGGACAGGATCCCAAGAGACCCAGTACTTC. Amino acid sequence: CASSRTGTGSQETQYF.

The chain carries TRBV15 and TRBJ2-7; 7 nucleotides align to TRBD1. The CDR3 runs 15 residues. Trimming cost V 2 bases and J 4 bases; bases outside gene matches: 8. The germline V gene has CDR1 LNHNV and CDR2 YYDKDF (reference sequence). The CDR3 region has the DNA TGTGCCACCAGCAGACTCGGACAGGACCCGTACGAGCAGTACTTC. Translated, it gives CATSRLGQDPYEQYF. Looking up the rest from reference TRBV15 and TRBJ2-7 gives the full variable domain: DAMVIQNPRYQVTQFGKPVTLSCSQTLNHNVMYWYQQKSSQAPKLLFHYYDKDFNNEADTPDNFQSRRPNTSFCFLDIRSPGLGDTAMYLCATSRLGQDPYEQYFGPGTRLTVT.

This chain joins TRBV9 and TRBJ2-1, with D hard to call. This CDR3 is built from 11 residues. In germline, CDR1 is SGDLS, CDR2 YYNGEE. Trimming cost V 3 bases and J 8 bases, with 6 bases left between them. In DNA form, the CDR3 reads TGTGCCAGCAGCGAAGACTATGAGCAGTTCTTC. Translating gives CASSEDYEQFF.

This clone was recorded a few times. The chain employs TRBV14 and TRBJ2-7; 7 bases are shared with TRBD1. Trimming cost V 7 bases and J 1 base; bases outside gene matches: 7. The CDR3 is 14 residues long. Germline CDR1 is SGHDN and CDR2 is FVKESK. DNA of the CDR3: TGTGCCAGCAACGAACAGGGGTCATCCTACGAGCAGTACTTC. It is translated as CASNEQGSSYEQYF.